These 25 T cell receptor beta chains came from one sample sequenced in a study of shared clonotypes between healthy human individuals. As defined, naive CD8 cells were CD45RO-negative and positively selected for CCR7, with terminally differentiated effector memory CD45RA+ cells excluded. Assay: immunoSEQ multiplex PCR; the TCRdb copy retains only in-frame clones and omits some. Found here are some 2.1 million clones, around 96% of them singletons; the top ten hold around 1.1%. What was sequenced was naive CD8+ T cells sorted from blood. These receptors were obtained from a young man in good health.

The V gene is TRBV7-6, the J gene TRBJ2-1, with D perhaps assigned TRBD1 or TRBD2 (5 bases each). Germline CDR1 and CDR2: SGHVS and FNYEAQ. V was shortened by 4 bases and J by 8 bases, with 12 bases between the two germline ends. CDR3 length equals 13 residues. The CDR3: CASSSTGLYEQFF. CDR3 coding DNA: TGTGCCAGCAGCTCCACGGGGCTCTATGAGCAGTTCTTC. The variable domain in full, completed from reference TRBV7-6 and TRBJ2-1, reads GAGVSQSPRYKVTKRGQDVALRCDPISGHVSLYWYRQALGQGPEFLTYFNYEAQQDKSGLPNDRFSAERPEGSISTLTIQRTEQRDSAMYRCASSSTGLYEQFFGPGTRLTVL.

The rearrangement joins TRBV6-5 to TRBJ2-7; TRBD1 matches at 8 bases. The junction had 12 bases not matched to a gene; V was cut back by 5 bases and J by 6 bases. The CDR3 covers 15 residues. The germline CDR1 and CDR2 sequences are MNHEY and SVGAGI. The CDR3 bases are TGTGCCAGCAGTCCACGACGGGCAGGGGGCTTCGAGCAGTACTTC. Translation gives CASSPRRAGGFEQYF.

The chain joins TRBV6-6 to TRBJ2-1, with TRBD2 as a possible D gene (6 bases). V lost 3 bases, J lost 4 bases, and 16 bases lay in between. The CDR3 spans 16 residues. Per germline, CDR1 MNHNY and CDR2 SVGAGI (reference sequence). The CDR3 nucleotides read TGTGCCAGCAGTTATTCTCCCCCCGGGGGATACAATGAGCAGTTCTTC. As protein: CASSYSPPGGYNEQFF.

The V call is TRBV2, the J call TRBJ2-7; the match to TRBD2 covers 9 bases. The CDR3 loop spans 15 amino acids. V shed 1 base, J shed 4 bases, and the junction held 5 bases outside the gene matches. Germline loops: CDR1 SNHLY, CDR2 FYNNEI. CDR3 bases: TGTGCCAGCAGTGAAGAGACTAGCGGAGATTACGAGCAGTACTTC. This sequence encodes CASSEETSGDYEQYF.

The chain has TRBV5-6 and TRBJ1-6; possibly TRBD1 for D (6 bases). The CDR3 is 16 amino acids. Per germline, CDR1 SGHDT and CDR2 YYEEEE. V was shortened by 4 bases and J by 6 bases, with 17 bases between the two germline ends. Written as DNA, the CDR3 is TGTGCCAGCAGCGTAAACGACAGGTTGTCTAATTCACCCCTCCACTTT. This codes for CASSVNDRLSNSPLHF.

J is TRBJ2-7 and V is TRBV10-3; no firm D call. CDR1 and CDR2 from the germline V gene are ENHRY and SYGVKD. Trimming pared 7 bases from V and 3 bases from J, leaving 10 bases between. The CDR3 runs to 12 residues. CDR3 region: CAITTDRYEQYF. As DNA, the CDR3 is TGTGCCATCACCACCGATCGCTACGAGCAGTACTTC.

In regard to this clone: The sample has other DNA sequences that encode this CDR3 too. This chain connects TRBV9 to TRBJ2-5; D unresolved. Germline V CDR1 and CDR2: SGDLS, YYNGEE. V was shortened by 0 bases and J by 0 bases, with 6 bases between the two germline ends. The CDR3 has 14 residues. CDR3 nucleotides: TGTGCCAGCAGCGTAGGGTGGGACCAAGAGACCCAGTACTTC. Its protein is CASSVGWDQETQYF.

This clone was observed a single time. The DNA for the CDR3 is TGCGCCAGCAGCCAAGGGTGGAACAATGAGCAGTTCTTC. It is translated as CASSQGWNNEQFF. The chain couples TRBV4-3 to TRBJ2-1; D is unresolved. The CDR3 consists of 13 residues. Germline loops: CDR1 LGHNA, CDR2 YSLEER. Trimming took 1 base from V and 5 from J, leaving 6 bases between them.

This clone has just one count. This chain connects TRBV7-9 to TRBJ2-5; D gene uncertain. The CDR3 loop spans 11 amino acids. V was trimmed by 8 bases and J by 5 bases, leaving 9 bases between them. Per the germline V gene, CDR1 is SEHNR and CDR2 is FQNEAQ (reference sequence). CDR3 sequence: CASLAGETQYF. DNA of the CDR3: TGTGCCAGCTTGGCTGGGGAGACCCAGTACTTC.

J is TRBJ1-1 and V is TRBV19, with D unclear. Trimming left V 1 base short and J 0 bases short, with 9 bases between. Germline lookup yields CDR1 LNHDA and CDR2 SQIVND (reference sequence). The CDR3 has 15 residues. The CDR3 DNA reads as TGTGCCAGTAGTATAGTTTGGGGAGTGAACACTGAAGCTTTCTTT. Amino acid sequence: CASSIVWGVNTEAFF.

This chain connects TRBV14 to TRBJ2-7, with D perhaps TRBD2 (6 bases). V was trimmed by 4 bases and J by 3 bases, leaving 10 bases between them. The V gene's germline CDR1 is SGHDN and CDR2 FVKESK. There are 13 residues in the CDR3. The CDR3 DNA reads TGTGCCAGCAGCCCCCACGGGAGCTACGAGCAGTACTTC. This codes for CASSPHGSYEQYF.

The chain joins TRBV2 to TRBJ2-7; a possible D gene is TRBD1 (6 bases). With 2 bases removed from V and 7 bases from J, the gap between germline ends came to 18 bases. Germline CDR1 SNHLY, CDR2 FYNNEI. This CDR3 is built from 15 residues. The DNA for the CDR3 is TGTGCCAGCAGTGAAAGGGGGTCAGGGCCAGGGGAGCAGTACTTC. Translation: CASSERGSGPGEQYF.

The chain is built from TRBV29-1 and TRBJ2-7, with D possibly matching TRBD2 (7 bases). Between the trimmed V and J ends, which lost 7 bases and 2 bases, there was a span of 15 bases. The germline V gene encodes CDR1 SQVTM and CDR2 ANQGSEA. The length of the CDR3 is 13 residues. In DNA form, the CDR3 reads TGCAGCGCTGGGGGGGGCAGCACCTACGAGCAGTACTTC. Translation gives CSAGGGSTYEQYF.

The chain joins TRBV6-5 to TRBJ1-1, with D unclear. CDR3 length equals 14 residues. V lost 6 bases and J lost 0, with 11 bases in between. Germline lookup yields CDR1 MNHEY and CDR2 SVGAGI. Here the CDR3 DNA reads TGTGCCAGCAGCCACTGGACGGTGAACACTGAAGCTTTCTTT. Protein: CASSHWTVNTEAFF.

The DNA of the CDR3 is TGTGCCAGCAGCTTGGCGACAGCCCCAAGTACTGGAAACACCATATATTTT. Translation: CASSLATAPSTGNTIYF. V and J are TRBV5-6 and TRBJ1-3; D perhaps matches TRBD1 (5 bases). V was clipped by 0 bases and J by 2 bases, with 15 bases between them. Germline values: CDR1 SGHDT, CDR2 YYEEEE. This CDR3 is built from 17 residues.

About this clone itself: Other nucleotide sequences from this sample produce the same CDR3. The chain uses TRBV2 and TRBJ1-1; 10 positions match TRBD1. The CDR3 is 13 amino acids. The V and J ends lost 8 bases and 4 bases, in that order; junction bases with no gene match: 4. Germline CDR1 SNHLY, CDR2 FYNNEI. CDR3 nucleotide sequence: TGTGCCAGCCGGGACAGGGGAGGCACTGAAGCTTTCTTT. Its protein is CASRDRGGTEAFF.

Points on this clone: The sample holds other DNA sequences that translate to the same CDR3. The chain links TRBV5-5 to TRBJ1-5; a possible D gene is TRBD1 (5 bases). Per the germline V gene, CDR1 is SGHKS and CDR2 is YYEKEE (reference sequence). CDR3 length: 14 residues. Trimming removed 0 bases at V and 1 base at J, with 5 bases between. The CDR3 coding sequence is TGTGCCAGCAGCTTGGGACAGAGCAATCAGCCCCAGCATTTT. Translation: CASSLGQSNQPQHF.

The V gene is TRBV9, the J gene TRBJ2-7; D not resolved. Germline values: CDR1 SGDLS, CDR2 YYNGEE. The ends were cut back, 2 bases at V and 6 bases at J, with 12 bases in the middle. The CDR3 has 13 amino acids. The CDR3 sequence: CASSVRPGFEQYF. CDR3 sequence (DNA): TGTGCCAGCAGCGTTCGGCCCGGGTTCGAGCAGTACTTC. The full variable domain, completed using reference TRBV9 and TRBJ2-7, is DSGVTQTPKHLITATGQRVTLRCSPRSGDLSVYWYQQSLDQGLQFLIQYYNGEERAKGNILERFSAQQFPDLHSELNLSSLELGDSALYFCASSVRPGFEQYFGPGTRLTVT.

The chain links TRBV13 to TRBJ1-1; the D gene is possibly TRBD1 (5 bases). The CDR3 covers 16 residues. Germline values: CDR1 PRHDT, CDR2 FYEKMQ (reference sequence). V lost 5 bases and J 3 bases, leaving 19 bases between the germline ends. The CDR3 DNA follows: TGTGCCAGCAGCGCGACCGGGACCGGGGGATACACTGAAGCTTTCTTT. Encoded protein: CASSATGTGGYTEAFF. Drawing the rest from reference TRBV13 and TRBJ1-1, the complete variable domain is AAGVIQSPRHLIKEKRETATLKCYPIPRHDTVYWYQQGPGQDPQFLISFYEKMQSDKGSIPDRFSAQQFSDYHSELNMSSLELGDSALYFCASSATGTGGYTEAFFGQGTRLTVV.

CDR3 residues: CASSPGGSGANVLTF. CDR3 nucleotide sequence: TGTGCCAGCAGCCCGGGGGGCTCTGGGGCCAACGTCCTGACTTTC. V usage is TRBV13 and J usage is TRBJ2-6, with 7 nucleotides matching TRBD2. The CDR3 runs to 15 residues. CDR1 PRHDT and CDR2 FYEKMQ come from the germline V gene (reference sequence). V gave up 5 bases and J gave up 0 bases; unmatched junction bases: 1.

V usage is TRBV4-1 and J usage is TRBJ1-2, with a weak D call TRBD1 (6 bases). The CDR3 has 16 residues. Looked up from germline, CDR1 is MGHRA and CDR2 is YSYEKL. Trimming cost V 0 bases and J 4 bases, with 15 bases left between them. The CDR3 sequence is CASSQEQGSLPYGYTF. CDR3 in DNA: TGCGCCAGCAGCCAAGAACAGGGCTCTTTACCCTATGGCTACACCTTC.

This rearrangement joins TRBV6-5 to TRBJ2-7, with a weak D call TRBD2 (6 bases). CDR3 length: 12 residues. V was cut by 5 bases and J by 6 bases, with 11 bases left in between. CDR1 and CDR2 (germline): MNHEY, SVGAGI. The CDR3 nucleotides read TGTGCCAGCAGTGGGGACGGGGGCGAGCAGTACTTC. Residues: CASSGDGGEQYF.

Remarks on this clone: An end of the junction does not agree with germline; a read error may underlie this. The CDR3: CSSSQLQDEKLFF. DNA of the CDR3: TGCTCCAGCAGCCAACTCCAGGATGAAAAACTGTTTTTT. The chain joins TRBV4-1 to TRBJ1-4, with D unclear. Germline loops: CDR1 MGHRA, CDR2 YSYEKL. The CDR3 length is 13 residues.

This sequence joins TRBV4-1 and TRBJ2-1; TRBD1 aligns across 7 bases. Germline values: CDR1 MGHRA, CDR2 YSYEKL. V gave up 1 base and J gave up 8 bases; unmatched junction bases: 11. The CDR3 spans 16 residues. As DNA, the CDR3 is TGCGCCAGCAGCCAAGGAGACAGGGTAGGCTCAGATGAGCAGTTCTTC. Residues: CASSQGDRVGSDEQFF.

This clone was found a few times. The J gene is TRBJ1-1, the V gene TRBV7-9; D ambiguous. Trimming pared 10 bases from V and 1 base from J, leaving 10 bases between. The CDR3 runs to 12 residues. From germline, CDR1 is SEHNR and CDR2 FQNEAQ (reference sequence). The CDR3 sequence is CATGRTNTEAFF. For the CDR3, the DNA is TGTGCCACCGGTCGGACGAACACTGAAGCTTTCTTT.